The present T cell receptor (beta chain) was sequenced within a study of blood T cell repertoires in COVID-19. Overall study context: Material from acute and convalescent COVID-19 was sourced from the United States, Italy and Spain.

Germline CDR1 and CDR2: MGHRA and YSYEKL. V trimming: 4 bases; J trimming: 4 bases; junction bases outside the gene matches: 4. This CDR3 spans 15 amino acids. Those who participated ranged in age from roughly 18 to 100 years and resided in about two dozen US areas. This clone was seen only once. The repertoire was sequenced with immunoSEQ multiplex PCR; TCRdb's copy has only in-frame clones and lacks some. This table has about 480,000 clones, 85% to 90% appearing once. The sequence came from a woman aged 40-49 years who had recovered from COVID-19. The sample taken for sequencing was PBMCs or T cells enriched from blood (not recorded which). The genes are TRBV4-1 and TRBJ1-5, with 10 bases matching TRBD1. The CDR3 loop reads CASSPGTGENQPQHF. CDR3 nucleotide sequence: TGCGCCAGCAGCCCAGGGACAGGGGAAAATCAGCCCCAGCATTTT.